The 32 T cell receptor beta chains listed next were all sequenced from one sample in a study of identical twins. TCRdb re-called the 5' RACE reads through MiXCR, storing one row per CDR3 protein. The sample records 550,000 to 700,000 distinct CDR3 sequences, 9.6% being singletons. The sample was also linked to a second study, of yellow fever vaccine responses in identical twins.

The sequenced sample consisted of PBMCs. These receptors were collected from a woman aged 18-29 years in good health.

V is TRBV24-1 and J is TRBJ2-3; 9 nucleotides line up with TRBD2. The CDR3 covers 16 residues. The germline V gene encodes CDR1 KGHDR and CDR2 SFDVKD. V trimming: 4 bases; J trimming: 3 bases; junction bases outside the gene matches: 7. The CDR3 DNA reads as TGTGCCACCAGTGACCTAGCGGGGAAAAAAACAGATACGCAGTATTTT. This encodes CATSDLAGKKTDTQYF.

Many counts were recorded for this clonotype. The chain carries TRBV3-1 and TRBJ2-5; D is perhaps TRBD1 (5 bases). Trimming left V 1 base short and J 4 bases short, with 10 bases between. The CDR3 extends over 14 amino acids. Germline-derived CDR1 and CDR2 are LGHDT and YNNKEL (reference sequence). CDR3 sequence (DNA): TGTGCCAGCAGCCAAGTTCAGGGATCAGAGACCCAGTACTTC. Translation: CASSQVQGSETQYF.

There are many counts of this clonotype. The DNA for the CDR3 is TGCGCCAGCAGCTGGACATCACCCAGAACCGGGGAGCTGTTTTTT. Its translation: CASSWTSPRTGELFF. The chain combines TRBV5-1 with TRBJ2-2, with D maybe TRBD1 (5 bases). Trimming pared 3 bases from V and 5 bases from J, leaving 14 bases between. Germline V gene sequence: CDR1 SGHRS, CDR2 YFSETQ. This CDR3 spans 15 amino acids.

This clonotype was seen a handful of times. The chain employs TRBV3-1 and TRBJ2-7, with 8 bases fitting TRBD2. Looked up from germline, CDR1 is LGHDT and CDR2 is YNNKEL (reference sequence). The CDR3 is 14 amino acids. With 1 base clipped from V and 6 bases from J, the junction kept 5 bases outside the gene matches. This CDR3 reads CASSQGAGAAEQYF. The CDR3, as DNA: TGTGCCAGCAGCCAAGGAGCGGGAGCAGCCGAGCAGTACTTC.

The rearrangement joins TRBV3-1 to TRBJ2-2, with D tentatively TRBD2 (5 bases). The length of the CDR3 is 16 residues. V gave up 1 base and J gave up 4 bases, with 13 bases separating them. The germline V gene encodes CDR1 LGHDT and CDR2 YNNKEL (reference sequence). The CDR3 nucleotides are TGTGCCAGCAGCCAAGTTTTAGGAGGTACCACCGGGGAGCTGTTTTTT. Translated, it gives CASSQVLGGTTGELFF.

The chain recombines TRBV20-1 with TRBJ2-1; 7 nucleotides agree with TRBD2. V gave up 3 bases and J gave up 3 bases; unmatched junction bases: 2. CDR1 and CDR2 (germline): DFQATT, SNEGSKA (reference sequence). CDR3 size: 13 residues. In nucleotides, the CDR3 is TGCAGTGCTAGTCTAGCGGACTACAATGAGCAGTTCTTC. Amino acid sequence: CSASLADYNEQFF.

This clonotype was detected ten times or more. The rearrangement joins TRBV20-1 to TRBJ1-6; D unclear. V was trimmed by 0 bases and J by 0 bases, leaving 9 bases between them. CDR1 is DFQATT and CDR2 is SNEGSKA in the germline V gene (reference sequence). The CDR3 runs 16 residues. The CDR3 DNA reads as TGCAGTGCTAGAGATCTCGTCAGCTCCTATAATTCACCCCTCCACTTT. It translates to CSARDLVSSYNSPLHF.

This clonotype occurred a few times. The V call is TRBV25-1, the J call TRBJ2-5; TRBD1 matches at 7 bases. CDR1 and CDR2 (germline): MGHDK, SYGVNS. CDR3 length equals 16 residues. V was pared by 3 bases and J by 2 bases, with 9 bases of the junction left unmatched. In DNA form, the CDR3 reads TGTGCCAGCAGTGAGTCCGGGACAGCAATACAAGAGACCCAGTACTTC. It translates to CASSESGTAIQETQYF.

V gene TRBV5-1 combines with J gene TRBJ2-3; the D gene is possibly TRBD2 (6 bases). The CDR3 length is 15 residues. In germline, CDR1 is SGHRS, CDR2 YFSETQ. The V gene lost 1 base and the J gene lost 1 base, with 10 bases spanning the gap. The CDR3 here is CASSLRGDGTDTQYF. CDR3 in DNA: TGCGCCAGCAGCTTGCGCGGGGACGGCACAGATACGCAGTATTTT.

The chain joins TRBV29-1 to TRBJ1-1, with 9 nucleotides matching TRBD1. The CDR3 loop spans 12 amino acids. The germline V gene has CDR1 SQVTM and CDR2 ANQGSEA. V lost 8 bases to trimming and J lost 11 bases; unmatched junction nucleotides: 12. The CDR3 coding sequence is TGCAGCACCGGACAGGGGTTAGTTGAGGCTTTCTTT. Encoded protein: CSTGQGLVEAFF.

The rearrangement uses TRBV7-9 and TRBJ2-3; D may be TRBD2 (5 bases). Trimming removed 1 base at V and 8 bases at J, with 13 bases between. CDR1 and CDR2 (germline): SEHNR, FQNEAQ (reference sequence). This CDR3 spans 14 amino acids. The CDR3 DNA reads as TGTGCCAGCAGCTTAGTAGCAGGTCGGGGTACGCAGTATTTT. It specifies CASSLVAGRGTQYF.

This clonotype was found a few times. The chain carries TRBV6-6 and TRBJ2-1; perhaps TRBD2 as D (6 bases). The CDR3 sequence is 13 residues long. Trimming took 2 bases from V and 4 from J, leaving 6 bases between them. The germline V gene has CDR1 MNHNY and CDR2 SVGAGI (reference sequence). The CDR3 loop is CASSYGLYNEQFF. The CDR3 region has the DNA TGTGCCAGCAGTTACGGACTATACAATGAGCAGTTCTTC.

This clonotype showed up just a few times. CDR3 sequence reads: CASSHMGDSYNEQFF. The CDR3 DNA sequence: TGTGCCAGCAGCCACATGGGGGACTCCTACAATGAGCAGTTCTTC. The V call is TRBV7-2, the J call TRBJ2-1; the D gene could be TRBD1 or TRBD2 (5 bases each). The germline gives CDR1 SGHTA, CDR2 FQGNSA. The CDR3 has 15 amino acids. With 5 bases removed from V and 0 bases from J, the gap between germline ends came to 11 bases.

The V and J genes are TRBV10-3 and TRBJ2-3; D gene ambiguous. Germline V gene lookup returns CDR1 ENHRY and CDR2 SYGVKD. Trimming stripped 7 bases from V and 0 bases from J, with 14 bases between. The CDR3 is made up of 15 amino acids. CDR3 amino acids: CAINPAMFSTDTQYF. Written as DNA, the CDR3 is TGTGCCATCAATCCAGCAATGTTTAGCACAGATACGCAGTATTTT.

The CDR3 spells CASRSGRGYTF. As DNA, the CDR3 is TGTGCCAGCAGGAGTGGCCGAGGCTACACCTTC. The rearrangement links TRBV6-5 to TRBJ1-2; the D is unclear. The length of the CDR3 is 11 residues. Germline values: CDR1 MNHEY, CDR2 SVGAGI. V dropped 6 bases and J dropped 8 bases, with 10 bases sitting between them.

This clonotype was seen ten or more times. The V gene is TRBV5-1, the J gene TRBJ2-5; a weak D match, TRBD2 (6 bases). CDR1 is SGHRS and CDR2 is YFSETQ in the germline V gene. The CDR3 consists of 16 residues. Trimming cost V 4 bases and J 2 bases, with 18 bases left between them. The DNA for the CDR3 is TGCGCCAGCAGCCCGGACGGGGGTCTCCGGCAAGAGACCCAGTACTTC. Residues: CASSPDGGLRQETQYF. The complete variable domain, with remaining parts taken from reference TRBV5-1 and TRBJ2-5, reads KAGVTQTPRYLIKTRGQQVTLSCSPISGHRSVSWYQQTPGQGLQFLFEYFSETQRNKGNFPGRFSGRQFSNSRSEMNVSTLELGDSALYLCASSPDGGLRQETQYFGPGTRLLVL.

This clonotype occurred a few times. This rearrangement joins TRBV7-9 to TRBJ1-5, with 7 bases aligning to TRBD1. V was pared by 3 bases and J by 0 bases, with 8 bases of the junction left unmatched. The CDR3 covers 17 residues. Germline V gene sequence: CDR1 SEHNR, CDR2 FQNEAQ (reference sequence). The DNA for the CDR3 is TGTGCCAGCAGCTTCTCACAGGGGCCTAATAGCAATCAGCCCCAGCATTTT. Amino acid sequence: CASSFSQGPNSNQPQHF.

This clonotype was detected ten times or more. V and J are TRBV3-1 and TRBJ2-5, with TRBD2 identical over 8 bases. CDR1 is LGHDT, CDR2 YNNKEL, per germline (reference sequence). The CDR3 runs 15 residues. With 5 bases clipped from V and 2 bases from J, the junction kept 7 bases outside the gene matches. CDR3 region: CASSFGGGKQETQYF. CDR3 sequence (DNA): TGTGCCAGCAGCTTCGGCGGGGGGAAGCAAGAGACCCAGTACTTC.

The gene calls are TRBV5-1 and TRBJ1-2; TRBD1 matches 7 bases. Trimming at V came to 4 bases and at J to 5 bases, leaving 11 bases not matched to a gene. The CDR3 extends over 15 amino acids. Germline loops: CDR1 SGHRS, CDR2 YFSETQ. The CDR3 bases are TGCGCCAGCAGCCCACGGACAGGAGTTTATTATGGCTACACCTTC. It specifies CASSPRTGVYYGYTF.

The chain uses TRBV20-1 and TRBJ2-1, with 9 bases aligning to TRBD1. The CDR3 spans 15 residues. Per the germline V gene, CDR1 is DFQATT and CDR2 is SNEGSKA (reference sequence). The ends lost 5 bases at V and 4 bases at J; junction bases unmatched: 9. CDR3 sequence (DNA): TGCAGTGCTTCCTCCGGGACAGGGCGATACAATGAGCAGTTCTTC. Protein: CSASSGTGRYNEQFF.

In its sample, this clonotype was seen many times. The V call is TRBV14, the J call TRBJ2-3; the match to TRBD1 covers 8 bases. The CDR3 spans 17 residues. The junction had 7 bases not matched to a gene; V was cut back by 1 base and J by 1 base. Germline V gene lookup returns CDR1 SGHDN and CDR2 FVKESK. The CDR3 coding sequence is TGTGCCAGCAGCCAAGTCGGGGACAGGCCCCGCACAGATACGCAGTATTTT. It codes for CASSQVGDRPRTDTQYF.

This clonotype was seen more than once but under ten times. V is TRBV23-1 and J is TRBJ2-3; weak D call: TRBD1 (6 bases). TRBV23-1 is assigned to the ORF class and has an uncertain function. The V end lost 2 bases, the J end lost 1 base, and 19 bases lay between the germline ends. This CDR3 is built from 18 residues. CDR3 sequence reads: CASSQGAMTGQRTDTQYF. CDR3 sequence (DNA): TGCGCCAGCAGTCAAGGAGCAATGACAGGACAACGCACAGATACGCAGTATTTT.

This clonotype was found many times. This chain links TRBV29-1 with TRBJ2-7, with 11 bases identical to TRBD2. This CDR3 has 16 amino acids. Germline CDR1 is SQVTM and CDR2 is ANQGSEA. V shed 6 bases and J 0 bases; nucleotides not matched to a gene: 10. CDR3 DNA: TGCAGCGTGGCCCCCGCGGGACTAGCGGTCTCCTACGAGCAGTACTTC. Amino acid sequence: CSVAPAGLAVSYEQYF.

This clonotype was recorded a few times. The rearrangement uses TRBV11-1 and TRBJ2-1; 10 positions match TRBD1. The CDR3 totals 18 residues. Germline-derived CDR1 and CDR2 are SGHAT and FQDESV (reference sequence). V dropped 5 bases and J dropped 1; count of bases not matched to a gene: 11. The CDR3 DNA is TGTGCCAGCAGCGGTCGGACAGGGGGTATAGTATCCTACAATGAGCAGTTCTTC. This gives the protein CASSGRTGGIVSYNEQFF.

This rearrangement joins TRBV2 to TRBJ2-2; a possible D gene is TRBD1 (6 bases). CDR1 SNHLY and CDR2 FYNNEI come from the germline V gene. CDR3 length: 16 residues. V lost 5 bases to trimming and J lost 1 base, with 14 bases between them. The CDR3: CASSTPQTGNTGELFF. CDR3 coding DNA: TGTGCCAGCAGTACCCCCCAGACAGGGAACACCGGGGAGCTGTTTTTT.

This clonotype has a count of ten or more. The J gene is TRBJ2-5, the V gene TRBV27; 11 positions match TRBD1. Germline assignment: CDR1 MNHEY and CDR2 SMNVEV (reference sequence). There are 16 residues in the CDR3. Trimming removed 2 bases from V and 5 bases from J; junction bases left unmatched: 7. This CDR3 reads CASSLRGQGAWETQYF. DNA of the CDR3: TGTGCCAGCAGTTTACGCGGACAGGGGGCGTGGGAGACCCAGTACTTC.

This clonotype was seen a few times. The chain has TRBV6-2 or TRBV6-3 and TRBJ2-7; D is uncertain. This CDR3 is 14 amino acids long. Trimming removed 10 bases at V and 2 bases at J, with 18 bases between. Germline CDR1 and CDR2: MNHEY and SVGEGT. Here the CDR3 reads CATKDEQLPYEQYF. In DNA, the CDR3 is TGTGCCACTAAAGACGAACAGCTCCCCTACGAGCAGTACTTC.

There are many counts of this clonotype. This rearrangement joins TRBV7-2 to TRBJ1-2; D uncertain. Germline V gives CDR1 SGHTA, CDR2 FQGNSA. With 4 bases removed from V and 8 bases from J, the gap between germline ends came to 11 bases. This CDR3 is 12 amino acids long. For the CDR3, the DNA is TGTGCCAGCAGCTCCCCGAAGAGGGGCTACACCTTC. Translation gives CASSSPKRGYTF. Full variable domain (outside the CDR3, taken from reference TRBV7-2 and TRBJ1-2): GAGVSQSPSNKVTEKGKDVELRCDPISGHTALYWYRQSLGQGLEFLIYFQGNSAPDKSGLPSDRFSAERTGGSVSTLTIQRTQQEDSAVYLCASSSPKRGYTFGSGTRLTVV.

This clonotype occurred many times. V and J are TRBV5-5 and TRBJ1-5, with D tentatively TRBD1 (6 bases). Germline V gene lookup returns CDR1 SGHKS and CDR2 YYEKEE (reference sequence). The CDR3 covers 14 residues. Trimming pared 3 bases from V and 8 bases from J, leaving 15 bases between. The CDR3 DNA follows: TGTGCCAGCAGCTCCTCCTCAGGGGCGAAGCCCCAGCATTTT. Amino acids: CASSSSSGAKPQHF.

The chain joins TRBV6-1 to TRBJ2-2, with 7 bases lining up with TRBD1. Unmatched junction bases numbered 6, after V lost 7 bases and J lost 4 bases. Per germline, CDR1 MNHNS and CDR2 SASEGT. The CDR3 covers 14 residues. The CDR3 bases are TGTGCCAGCATACGCGACAGGGCCACCGGGGAGCTGTTTTTT. Its protein is CASIRDRATGELFF.

The J gene is TRBJ2-7, the V gene TRBV12-3 or TRBV12-4, with D perhaps TRBD2 (5 bases). The CDR3 is made up of 13 amino acids. V shed 3 bases and J shed 4 bases, with 10 bases lying between them. CDR3 coding DNA: TGTGCCAGCAGTTTCGGGGTGGAATACGAGCAGTACTTC. This translates into CASSFGVEYEQYF.

This clonotype has a count of ten or more. J is TRBJ2-7 and V is TRBV7-2, with unresolved D. V shed 3 bases and J shed 0 bases, with 9 bases lying between them. Germline V gene data show CDR1 as SGHTA and CDR2 as FQGNSA. This CDR3 spans 14 amino acids. The DNA for the CDR3 is TGTGCCAGCAGCTTGCTCTCTGGCTCCTACGAGCAGTACTTC. Its translation: CASSLLSGSYEQYF. Looking up the rest from reference TRBV7-2 and TRBJ2-7 gives the full variable domain: GAGVSQSPSNKVTEKGKDVELRCDPISGHTALYWYRQSLGQGLEFLIYFQGNSAPDKSGLPSDRFSAERTGGSVSTLTIQRTQQEDSAVYLCASSLLSGSYEQYFGPGTRLTVT.